The rows below give T cell receptor beta chains drawn from one sample of a study of T cells in localized non-small cell lung cancer. TCRdb's table, derived via immunoSEQ multiplex PCR, lists solely in-frame clones and lacks some. The sample has 50,000 to 70,000 clones; roughly nine tenths are singletons. The material sequenced was peripheral blood, taken before any cancer treatment. These receptors were collected from a man aged 35-69 years with stage I lung adenocarcinoma. The CDR3 runs from the conserved cysteine through the conserved F or W. D genes are given only for firm matches. The size field is filled for only some rows; it gives once, few, many or a size class.

size	D	V	J	CDR3	DNA
.	TRBD2	TRBV29-1	TRBJ2-3	CSVAAGTSTDTQYF	TGCAGCGTTGCAGCGGGGACTAGCACAGATACGCAGTATTTT
.	.	TRBV7-9	TRBJ1-4	CASSLQGDSSYNEKLFF	TGTGCCAGCAGCTTGCAAGGGGACTCGAGTTATAATGAAAAACTGTTTTTT
once	.	TRBV13	TRBJ2-3	CASSLDRVRTDTQYF	TGTGCCAGCAGCTTAGACAGGGTGCGAACAGATACGCAGTATTTT
.	.	TRBV4-1	TRBJ1-2	CASSQDLQGAYYGYTF	TGCGCCAGCAGCCAAGATCTACAGGGTGCTTACTATGGCTACACCTTC
.	TRBD1	TRBV28	TRBJ2-1	CASSHTGTGHNEQFF	TGTGCCAGCAGCCATACCGGGACAGGGCACAATGAGCAGTTCTTC
.	TRBD1	TRBV5-3	TRBJ1-1	CARSLVSGGDIGTEAFF	TGTGCCAGAAGCTTGGTGTCAGGGGGCGATATCGGCACTGAAGCTTTCTTT
.	TRBD1	TRBV10-3	TRBJ2-2	CAIKGAGREDTGELFF	TGTGCCATCAAGGGGGCGGGCAGGGAAGACACCGGGGAGCTGTTTTTT
.	TRBD2	TRBV28	TRBJ2-3	CASGVSGVDTDTQYF	TGTGCCAGCGGGGTTAGCGGGGTAGACACAGATACGCAGTATTTT
.	TRBD1	TRBV10-2	TRBJ2-7	CASTPTGAGEQYF	TGCGCCAGCACCCCGACAGGGGCGGGAGAGCAGTACTTC
.	.	TRBV13	TRBJ1-1	CASDRAGYTEAFF	TGTGCCAGCGACAGAGCGGGCTATACTGAAGCTTTCTTT
.	TRBD2	TRBV7-9	TRBJ2-7	CASSPSGGTSSYEQYF	TGTGCCAGCAGCCCTAGCGGGGGTACAAGCTCCTACGAGCAGTACTTC
few	.	TRBV30	TRBJ2-5	CAWSYRAETQYF	TGTGCCTGGAGTTACAGGGCAGAGACCCAGTACTTC
.	TRBD1	TRBV7-9	TRBJ2-2	CASSVTGGRTGELFF	TGTGCCAGCAGCGTCACAGGGGGTCGGACCGGGGAGCTGTTTTTT
.	.	TRBV5-1	TRBJ2-3	CASSLVSGVDTQYF	TGCGCCAGCAGCTTGGTATCGGGAGTAGATACGCAGTATTTT